A single sample is the source of the 9 T cell receptor beta chains below, sequenced in a study of response to subunit inactivated influenza vaccine. In TCRdb, the RT-PCR reads were re-called with MiXCR into one record per CDR3 protein. The sample lists some 800,000 distinct CDR3 sequences, about 20% occurring once. The source material was PBMCs from blood, sampled 5 days after vaccination. These receptors were obtained from a man aged 45 to 65 who received an inactivated influenza vaccine.

CDR3 sequence (DNA): TGTGCCAGCAGCTTCGACGGTAACTATGGCTACACCTTC. Protein product: CASSFDGNYGYTF. This chain connects TRBV7-9 to TRBJ1-2; D is unclear. V was shortened by 3 bases and J by 1 base, with 6 bases between the two germline ends. The CDR3 length is 13 residues. Germline loops: CDR1 SEHNR, CDR2 FQNEAQ (reference sequence).

This clonotype was counted only a few times. The genes are TRBV27 and TRBJ2-7; 7 nucleotides align to TRBD1. V was clipped by 5 bases and J by 6 bases; unmatched bases: 13. The CDR3 consists of 15 residues. Germline assignment: CDR1 MNHEY and CDR2 SMNVEV (reference sequence). CDR3 DNA: TGTGCCAGCAGTACCCAGGGGACAGTCGCCGGCGAGCAGTACTTC. Translated: CASSTQGTVAGEQYF.

The chain couples TRBV15 to TRBJ1-1; D is possibly TRBD1 (6 bases). V gave up 1 base and J gave up 6 bases, with 15 bases separating them. This CDR3 comprises 15 residues. Germline V gives CDR1 LNHNV, CDR2 YYDKDF (reference sequence). CDR3 coding DNA: TGTGCCACCAGCAGAGGAGATGCAGGGGAGCCTGAAGCTTTCTTT. Translation gives CATSRGDAGEPEAFF.

This clonotype has more than one count but fewer than ten. The chain uses TRBV6-1 and TRBJ2-1; D tentatively reads TRBD1 or TRBD2 (6 bases each). V was pared by 6 bases and J by 0 bases, with 15 bases between. Germline CDR1 is MNHNS and CDR2 is SASEGT. This CDR3 contains 16 residues. The CDR3, as DNA: TGTGCCAGCAGCCGGGTAGGGGGGAGCTCCTACAATGAGCAGTTCTTC. Translating gives CASSRVGGSSYNEQFF.

The rearrangement links TRBV4-3 to TRBJ2-7, with D maybe TRBD2 (6 bases). V was cut by 0 bases and J by 3 bases, with 12 bases left in between. CDR3 length: 15 amino acids. CDR1 is LGHNA and CDR2 is YSLEER in the germline V gene. For the CDR3, the DNA is TGCGCCAGCAGCCAAGAAACGGGACTGAACTACGAGCAGTACTTC. As protein: CASSQETGLNYEQYF.

As DNA, the CDR3 is TGCGCCAGCAGCCACCGGACTTATTCCACTTACAATGAGCAGTTCTTC. Its protein is CASSHRTYSTYNEQFF. The rearrangement links TRBV5-1 to TRBJ2-1, with D possibly TRBD2 on 5 matching bases. V lost 4 bases and J 4 bases, leaving 18 bases between the germline ends. The CDR3 runs 16 residues. Looked up from germline, CDR1 is SGHRS and CDR2 is YFSETQ.

V gene TRBV2 combines with J gene TRBJ2-5; 7 bases fit TRBD1. Germline assignment: CDR1 SNHLY and CDR2 FYNNEI. The length of the CDR3 is 15 residues. The V gene end was trimmed by 4 bases and the J gene end by 4 bases; junction bases not matched to a gene: 9. The CDR3 sequence: CASSVYPTGSETQYF. The CDR3 DNA sequence: TGTGCCAGCAGTGTCTATCCGACAGGGTCAGAGACCCAGTACTTC.

A few counts support this clonotype. The gene calls are TRBV20-1 and TRBJ2-2; 8 bases are a match to TRBD2. With 0 bases clipped from V and 3 bases from J, the junction kept 6 bases outside the gene matches. This CDR3 is built from 16 residues. CDR1 is DFQATT and CDR2 is SNEGSKA in the germline V gene (reference sequence). CDR3: CSARDWAGGHTGELFF. In DNA form, the CDR3 reads TGCAGTGCTAGAGATTGGGCGGGGGGTCACACCGGGGAGCTGTTTTTT.

This clonotype has a handful of counts. The rearrangement joins TRBV7-9 to TRBJ2-1; possible D gene TRBD1, 6 bases. Germline values: CDR1 SEHNR, CDR2 FQNEAQ (reference sequence). Trimming removed 5 bases at V and 8 bases at J, with 22 bases between. The CDR3 contains 16 residues. CDR3 amino acids: CASSASGTPLGHEQFF. The CDR3 coding sequence is TGTGCCAGCAGCGCCTCCGGGACACCCCTTGGCCATGAGCAGTTCTTC.